This TCR beta chain was sequenced during a study of blood T cells in healthy people across ages. The sample holds a few counts of this clonotype. One junction end does not reproduce the germline sequence, and a read error may be involved. The CDR3 length is 14 residues. CDR1 is MGHRA and CDR2 is YSYEKL in the germline V gene. With a J-beta primer mix and a sample-barcoded 5' primer, a second PCR ran roughly 6 to 11 cycles. TCRdb fed the 5' RACE reads into MiXCR, producing one record per CDR3 protein. The profile shows 1.2 million to 1.5 million distinct CDR3 sequences, almost 60% of them singletons. This clonotype originated in a man aged 18 to 35 in good health. Sample: blood. V gene TRBV4-1 combines with J gene TRBJ1-2; D may be TRBD1 (6 bases). The chain's CDR3 is CASSQVTGNYGYTF. The CDR3 DNA sequence: TGTGCCAGCAGCCAAGTAACAGGGAACTATGGCTACACCTTC.